This T cell receptor beta chain was recovered during a study of shared clonotypes between healthy human individuals (dated by TCRdb to the early 2020s). About the investigation overall: Two women and three men aged 18 to 49 years were included in the cohort. Between about 0.94 and 8.9 billion PBMCs per donor were obtained by leukapheresis. To increase sequencing depth and limit assay-specific biases, TCR repertoire library preparation and sequencing were carried out by different laboratories using diverse techniques. The study deeply sequenced blood TCR repertoires of about five healthy adults to estimate repertoire size and the extent of clonotype sharing between individuals.

CDR3 length: 14 amino acids, cysteine to phenylalanine. Left in the record is the CDR3 DNA by itself, 42 bases read in frame from the first base. CDR1 and CDR2 are read off the germline V gene (reference sequence) as MNHEY and SMNVEV. V is clipped by 3 bases and J by 0 bases, and the sequence between their germline boundaries is 9 bases long. Using the deep immunoSEQ assay, TCR CDR3 regions were amplified from genomic DNA by multiplex PCR. For each cell subset, the extracted genomic DNA was distributed evenly across all wells of several immunoSEQ 96-well plates, and each plate served as one replicate. For unsorted PBMC, 300 ng genomic DNA, equal to roughly 33,000 T cell genomes, was loaded into each replicate PCR. Ten immunoSEQ deep assay plates were used to sequence the unsorted PBMC genomic DNA. Purified libraries were quantified with a Qubit 3.0 fluorometer, sized on a Bioanalyzer 2100, and re-quantified with the KAPA Library Quantification kit. A separate single-read 150-cycle Illumina NextSeq 550 flow cell was used to sequence each immunoSEQ 96-well plate. From the authors' description of their analysis: Because only junctional sequences without quality scores were contained in the immunoSEQ output, filtering matching that applied to full-length reads could not be performed. To assign V/J genes and CDR3, sequences were annotated using PyIR, a Python wrapper for IgBLAST v1.9, with IMGT germline references. Any read was removed if the V/J assignment was weak (E-value above 1e-6), the CDR3 was missing, or the read contained stop codons, out-of-frame junctions, or ambiguous translated residues. V3J clonotypes were defined by identical inferred V gene, J gene, and CDR3 amino acid sequence. To compute the percentage overlap between repertoires, the number of shared unique clonotypes was divided by the size of the smaller repertoire. RTK rarefaction, the Chao1 estimator, and Recon v2.1 estimates of unobserved clonotypes were used to assess repertoire richness. TCRdb obtained this table from immuneACCESS and retained in-frame rearrangements with V and J assigned. These tables miss some clones; where compared with another copy, unresolved V genes account for less than half of the shortfall, and the remainder is unexplained. D and trimming come from the DNA, and the V and J calls and clone size come from that table. The sample records about 490,000 clones, around 79% of which are singletons. Of the sample, approximately 12% falls within the top ten clones.

The paper as a whole reports these results and caveats: Pairwise subsampling indicated that sequencing depth was expected to affect the degree of clonotype sharing among donors. Because the study included a small number of donors, the genetic and exposure-history diversity represented was limited. Sampling was limited to blood, and TCR repertoires in tissue likely differ from TCR repertoires in blood.

The donors were healthy, HIV-negative adults with no recently reported acute infections or vaccinations. Only Caucasian adults living in Nashville, Tennessee, USA were represented among the donors. For unsorted samples, about 90 million PBMCs were counted, and genomic DNA was extracted using the QIAamp DNA Blood Mini kit. Blood was obtained by leukapheresis, after which PBMCs were separated by Ficoll-Histopaque density gradient centrifugation and cryopreserved in liquid nitrogen vapor phase. This clone was counted a few times. Its antigen is currently not known. Per-base qualities were not stored, and no clone one base away is much larger.

The chain joins TRBV27 to TRBJ2-7; the D gene is possibly TRBD1, with 6 bases matching. The sample consisted of PBMCs. The TCR was taken from a woman between 40 and 50 years old in good health. Some clones in this sample may be carry-over from other donors' samples. The CDR3 here reads CASSLGAVSYEQYF. DNA sequence: TGTGCCAGCAGTTTGGGGGCAGTCTCCTACGAGCAGTACTTC.